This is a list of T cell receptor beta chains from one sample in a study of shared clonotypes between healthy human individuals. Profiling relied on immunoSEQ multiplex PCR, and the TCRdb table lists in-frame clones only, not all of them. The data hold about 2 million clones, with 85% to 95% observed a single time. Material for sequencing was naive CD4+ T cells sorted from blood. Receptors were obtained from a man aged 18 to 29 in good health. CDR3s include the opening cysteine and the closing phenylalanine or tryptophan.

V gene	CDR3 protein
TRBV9	CASSVTGLKKEQYF
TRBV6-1	CASSERHPGSSYNSPLHF
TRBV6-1	CASRTPPRQETQYF
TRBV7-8	CASRPGLSTDTQYF
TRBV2	CASSDGGKQFF
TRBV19	CASRDERGGRYEQYF
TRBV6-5	CATSTGGSNQPQHF
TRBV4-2	CASSRTSGALQETQYF
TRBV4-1	CASGELAGGHNEQFF
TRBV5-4	CASSEGQAYEQYF
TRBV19	CASSSLPGQGTGEQFF
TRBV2	CASRQESYEQYF
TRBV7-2	CASSRHRVEEETQYF
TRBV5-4	CASSLVEAGELFF
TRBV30	CAWSVLVGYNSPLHF
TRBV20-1	CTTSTNEKLFF
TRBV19	CASSDGQGALGNSPLHF
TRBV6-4	CASSDSLLSSFTDTQYF
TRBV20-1	CSARDVTEQFF
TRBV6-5	CASTAGGETQYF
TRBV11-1	CASGKTGGTQETQYF
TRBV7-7	CASTLTAGTSGGVGTDTQYF
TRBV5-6	CASSLVAHNEQFF
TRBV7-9	CASSFGLYEQYF
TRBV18	CASSPRTDRPTGELFF
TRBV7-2	CASSLTGTSAKNEQFF
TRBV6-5	CASSGAGNSNQPQHF
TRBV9	CASSQPGARGYTF
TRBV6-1	CASSNSPGTGSEQYF
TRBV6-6	CASSYGDTNYEQYF
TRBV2	CASRLYQETQYF
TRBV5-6	CASSLPSGNLNTGELFF
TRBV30	CAWSAIRGYEQYF
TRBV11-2	CASSLGPMGDLFNEQFF
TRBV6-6	CASSPGGVYEQYF
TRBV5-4	CASSQTGIDSYGYTF
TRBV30	CAWSEGPVGYTF
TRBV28	CASSRITGTGSYEQYF
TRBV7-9	CASSSRGVPPYEQYF
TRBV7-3	CASSLSTDPGTDTQYF
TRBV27	CASSLPDTRDSYNSPLHF
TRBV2	CASSDFPGANVLTF
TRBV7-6	CASSYGVLQETQYF